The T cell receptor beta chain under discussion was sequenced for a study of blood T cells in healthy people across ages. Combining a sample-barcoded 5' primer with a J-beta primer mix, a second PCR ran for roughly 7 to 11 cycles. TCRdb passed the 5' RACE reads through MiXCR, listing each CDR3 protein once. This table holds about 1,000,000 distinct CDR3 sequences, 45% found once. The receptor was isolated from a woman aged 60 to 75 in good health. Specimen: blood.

The CDR3 loop reads CASGDFGQGRETQYF. The CDR3 region has the DNA TGTGCCAGCGGCGACTTCGGACAGGGAAGAGAGACCCAGTACTTC. The V call is TRBV6-1, the J call TRBJ2-5; 8 bases are a match to TRBD1. Losses at the gene ends were 8 bases for V and 4 bases for J; bases not matched to a gene: 12. Germline V gene sequence: CDR1 MNHNS, CDR2 SASEGT. This CDR3 region has 15 residues.